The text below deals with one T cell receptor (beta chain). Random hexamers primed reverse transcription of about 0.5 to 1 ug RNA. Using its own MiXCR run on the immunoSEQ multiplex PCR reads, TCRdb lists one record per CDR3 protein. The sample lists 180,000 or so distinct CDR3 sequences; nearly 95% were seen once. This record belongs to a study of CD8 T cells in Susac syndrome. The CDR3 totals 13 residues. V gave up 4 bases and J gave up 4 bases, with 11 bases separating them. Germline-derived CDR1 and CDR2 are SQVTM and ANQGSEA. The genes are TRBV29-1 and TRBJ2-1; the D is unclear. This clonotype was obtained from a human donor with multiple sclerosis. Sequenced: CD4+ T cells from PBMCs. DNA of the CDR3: TGCAGCGTTGGTCAGACCTTATACAATGAGCAGTTCTTC. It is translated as CSVGQTLYNEQFF.